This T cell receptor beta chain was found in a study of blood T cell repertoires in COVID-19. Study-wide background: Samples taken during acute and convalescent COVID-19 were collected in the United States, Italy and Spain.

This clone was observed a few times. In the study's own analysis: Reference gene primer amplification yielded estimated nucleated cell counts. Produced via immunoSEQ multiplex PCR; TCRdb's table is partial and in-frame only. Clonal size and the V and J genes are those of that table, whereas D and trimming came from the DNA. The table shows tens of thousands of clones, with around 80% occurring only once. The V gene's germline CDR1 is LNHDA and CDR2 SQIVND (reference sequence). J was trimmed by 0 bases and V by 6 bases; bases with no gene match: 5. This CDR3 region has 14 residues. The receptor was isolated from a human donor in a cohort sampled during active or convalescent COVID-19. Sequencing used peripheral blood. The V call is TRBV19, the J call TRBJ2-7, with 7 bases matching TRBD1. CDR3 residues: CASSRQGSSYEQYF. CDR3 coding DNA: TGTGCCAGTAGCAGACAGGGTAGCTCCTACGAGCAGTACTTC.